This T cell receptor (beta chain) was retrieved from a study of blood T cell repertoires in COVID-19. Study-level background: Collection of acute and convalescent COVID-19 samples took place in the United States, Italy and Spain.

V lost 6 bases, J lost 1 base, and 10 bases lay in between. Germline-derived CDR1 and CDR2 are SGDLS and YYNGEE. The CDR3 length is 14 residues. Authors' methods: Reference gene primer amplification gave estimated nucleated cell counts. TCRdb keeps only in-frame clones here, not all; method: immunoSEQ multiplex PCR. The V and J calls and clone size were taken over from that table, and D and trimming were inferred from the DNA. The sample includes 35,000 to 40,000 clones, more than 70% seen only once; the top ten take 12%. The sequenced sample consisted of peripheral blood. The sequence came from a man aged 55 to 70 with active COVID-19. This sequence joins TRBV9 and TRBJ2-2, with TRBD2 as a possible D gene (6 bases). CDR3: CASTRRGNTGELFF. The CDR3 nucleotides are TGTGCCAGCACGCGGCGGGGGAACACCGGGGAGCTGTTTTTT.